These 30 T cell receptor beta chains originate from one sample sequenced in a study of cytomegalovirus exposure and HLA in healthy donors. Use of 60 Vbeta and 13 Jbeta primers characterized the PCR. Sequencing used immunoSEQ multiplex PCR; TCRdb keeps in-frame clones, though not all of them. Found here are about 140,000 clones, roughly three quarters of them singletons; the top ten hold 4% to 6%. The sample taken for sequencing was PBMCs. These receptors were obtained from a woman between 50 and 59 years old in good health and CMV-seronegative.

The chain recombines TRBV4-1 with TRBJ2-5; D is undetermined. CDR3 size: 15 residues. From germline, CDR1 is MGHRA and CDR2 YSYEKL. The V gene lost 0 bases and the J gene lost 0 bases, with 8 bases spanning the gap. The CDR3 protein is CASSQDRTDQETQYF. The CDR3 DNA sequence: TGCGCCAGCAGCCAAGATCGAACAGACCAAGAGACCCAGTACTTC.

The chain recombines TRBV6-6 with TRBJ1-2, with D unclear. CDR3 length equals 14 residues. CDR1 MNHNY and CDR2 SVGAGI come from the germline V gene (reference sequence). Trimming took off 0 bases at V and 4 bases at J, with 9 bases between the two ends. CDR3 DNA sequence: TGTGCCAGCAGTTACTCTCCCCAGTCCTATGGCTACACCTTC. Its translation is CASSYSPQSYGYTF.

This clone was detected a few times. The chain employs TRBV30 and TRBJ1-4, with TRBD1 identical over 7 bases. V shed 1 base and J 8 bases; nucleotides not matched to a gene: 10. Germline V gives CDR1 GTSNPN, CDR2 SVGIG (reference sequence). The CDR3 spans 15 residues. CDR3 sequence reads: CAWSAGPGQREKLFF. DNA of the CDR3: TGTGCCTGGAGTGCGGGGCCGGGACAGAGAGAAAAACTGTTTTTT.

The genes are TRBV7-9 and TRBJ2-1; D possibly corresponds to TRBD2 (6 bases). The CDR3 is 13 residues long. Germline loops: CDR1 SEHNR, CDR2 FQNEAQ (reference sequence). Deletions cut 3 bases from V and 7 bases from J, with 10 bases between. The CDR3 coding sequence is TGTGCCAGCAGCTTGGGACTCTTTAATGAGCAGTTCTTC. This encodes CASSLGLFNEQFF.

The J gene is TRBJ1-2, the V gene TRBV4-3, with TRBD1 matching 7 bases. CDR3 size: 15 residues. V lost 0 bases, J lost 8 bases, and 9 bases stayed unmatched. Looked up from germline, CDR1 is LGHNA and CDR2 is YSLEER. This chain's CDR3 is CASSQDLRQGGGYTF. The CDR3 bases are TGCGCCAGCAGCCAAGATTTGAGACAGGGTGGCGGCTACACCTTC.

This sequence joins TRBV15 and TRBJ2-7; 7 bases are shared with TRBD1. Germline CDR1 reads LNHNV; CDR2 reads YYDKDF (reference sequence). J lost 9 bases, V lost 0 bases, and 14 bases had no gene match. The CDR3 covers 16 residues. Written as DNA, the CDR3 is TGTGCCACCAGCAGAGATTTAGGGACAGATACGTTAAGGCAGTACTTC. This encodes CATSRDLGTDTLRQYF.

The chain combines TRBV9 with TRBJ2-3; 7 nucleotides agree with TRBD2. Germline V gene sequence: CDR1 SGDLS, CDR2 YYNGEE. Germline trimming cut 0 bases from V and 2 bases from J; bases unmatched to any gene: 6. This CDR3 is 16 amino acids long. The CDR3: CASSVGRGVNTDTQYF. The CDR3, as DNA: TGTGCCAGCAGCGTAGGTCGGGGGGTCAACACAGATACGCAGTATTTT.

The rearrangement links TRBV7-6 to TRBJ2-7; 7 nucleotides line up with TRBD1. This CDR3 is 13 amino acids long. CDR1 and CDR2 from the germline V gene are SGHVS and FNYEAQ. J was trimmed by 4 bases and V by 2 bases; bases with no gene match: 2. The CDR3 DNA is TGTGCCAGCAGCTTAAACAGGGGATACGAGCAGTACTTC. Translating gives CASSLNRGYEQYF.

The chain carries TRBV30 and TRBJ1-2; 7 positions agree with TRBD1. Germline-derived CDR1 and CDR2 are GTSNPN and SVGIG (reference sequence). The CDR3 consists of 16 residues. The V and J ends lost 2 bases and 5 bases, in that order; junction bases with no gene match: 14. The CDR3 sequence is CAWSRDRADLGYGYTF. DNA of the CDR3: TGTGCCTGGAGTAGAGACAGGGCGGATTTAGGGTATGGCTACACCTTC.

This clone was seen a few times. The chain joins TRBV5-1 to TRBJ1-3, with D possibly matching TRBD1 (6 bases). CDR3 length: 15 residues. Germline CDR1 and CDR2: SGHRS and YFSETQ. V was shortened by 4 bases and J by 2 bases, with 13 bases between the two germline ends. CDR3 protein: CASSPGGGAGNTIYF. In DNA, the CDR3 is TGCGCCAGCAGCCCGGGGGGGGGCGCTGGAAACACCATATATTTT.

The CDR3 DNA reads TGTGCCAGCAGCTTAGAGAGGACATTGTTTGGCTACACCTTC. This translates into CASSLERTLFGYTF. The chain uses TRBV11-3 and TRBJ1-2, with D maybe TRBD1 (5 bases). Germline CDR1 reads SGHNT; CDR2 reads YENEEA. V shed 0 bases and J shed 7 bases, with 12 bases lying between them. The CDR3 is made up of 14 amino acids.

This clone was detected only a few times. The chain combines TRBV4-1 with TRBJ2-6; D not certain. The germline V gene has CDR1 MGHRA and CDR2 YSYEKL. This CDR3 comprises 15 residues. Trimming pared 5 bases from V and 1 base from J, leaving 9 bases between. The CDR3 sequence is CASSYYGSGANVLTF. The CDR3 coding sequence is TGCGCCAGCAGCTACTATGGATCTGGGGCCAACGTCCTGACTTTC.

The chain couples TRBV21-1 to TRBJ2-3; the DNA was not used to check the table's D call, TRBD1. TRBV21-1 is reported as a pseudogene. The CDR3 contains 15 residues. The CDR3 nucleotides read TGTGCCAGCAGCAAAGTTGCAGGGAACACAGATACGCAGTATTTT. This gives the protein CASSKVAGNTDTQYF.

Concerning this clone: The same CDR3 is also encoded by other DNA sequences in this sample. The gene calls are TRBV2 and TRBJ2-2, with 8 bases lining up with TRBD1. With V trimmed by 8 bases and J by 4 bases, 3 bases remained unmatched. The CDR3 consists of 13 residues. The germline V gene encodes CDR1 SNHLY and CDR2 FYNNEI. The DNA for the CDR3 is TGTGCCAGCGGGACAGGAGTCACCGGGGAGCTGTTTTTT. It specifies CASGTGVTGELFF.

CDR3 in amino acids: CASRRERELIVHTEAFF. The CDR3 DNA follows: TGTGCCAGCCGACGAGAGAGGGAGTTGATAGTTCACACTGAAGCTTTCTTT. V usage is TRBV2 and J usage is TRBJ1-1; D gene uncertain. Trimming removed 8 bases from V and 3 bases from J, with 25 bases in between. This CDR3 is 17 amino acids long. Germline CDR1 reads SNHLY; CDR2 reads FYNNEI. The whole variable domain, remainder taken from reference TRBV2 and TRBJ1-1, is EPEVTQTPSHQVTQMGQEVILRCVPISNHLYFYWYRQILGQKVEFLVSFYNNEISEKSEIFDDQFSVERPDGSNFTLKIRSTKLEDSAMYFCASRRERELIVHTEAFFGQGTRLTVV.

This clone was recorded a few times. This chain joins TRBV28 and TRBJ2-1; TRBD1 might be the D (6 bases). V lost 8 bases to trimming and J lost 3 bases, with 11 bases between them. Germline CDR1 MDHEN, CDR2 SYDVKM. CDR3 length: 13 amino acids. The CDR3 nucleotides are TGTGCCAGCGGTACAGGGAACTACAATGAGCAGTTCTTC. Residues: CASGTGNYNEQFF. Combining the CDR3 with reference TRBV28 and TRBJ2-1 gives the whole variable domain DVKVTQSSRYLVKRTGEKVFLECVQDMDHENMFWYRQDPGLGLRLIYFSYDVKMKEKGDIPEGYSVSREKKERFSLILESASTNQTSMYLCASGTGNYNEQFFGPGTRLTVL.

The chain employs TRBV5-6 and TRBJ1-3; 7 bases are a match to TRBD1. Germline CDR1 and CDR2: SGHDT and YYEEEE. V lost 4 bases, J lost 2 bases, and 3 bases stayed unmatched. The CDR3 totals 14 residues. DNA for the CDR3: TGTGCCAGCAGCCCAGGGACAGCTGGAAACACCATATATTTT. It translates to CASSPGTAGNTIYF.

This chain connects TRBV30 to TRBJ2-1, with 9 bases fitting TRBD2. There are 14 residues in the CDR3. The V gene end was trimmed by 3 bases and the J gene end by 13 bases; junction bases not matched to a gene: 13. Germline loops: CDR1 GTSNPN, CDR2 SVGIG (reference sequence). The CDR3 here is CAWRTDRGGGVQFF. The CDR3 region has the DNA TGTGCCTGGAGGACAGACCGCGGGGGGGGTGTTCAGTTCTTC. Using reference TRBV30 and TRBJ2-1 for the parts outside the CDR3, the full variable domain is SQTIHQWPATLVQPVGSPLSLECTVEGTSNPNLYWYRQAAGRGLQLLFYSVGIGQISSEVPQNLSASRPQDRQFILSSKKLLLSDSGFYLCAWRTDRGGGVQFFGPGTRLTVL.

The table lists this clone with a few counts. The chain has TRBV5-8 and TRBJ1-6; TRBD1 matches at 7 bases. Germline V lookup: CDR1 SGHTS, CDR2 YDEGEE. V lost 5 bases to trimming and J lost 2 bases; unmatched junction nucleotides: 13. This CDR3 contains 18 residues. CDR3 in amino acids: CASRFTTGVGTYNSPLHF. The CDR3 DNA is TGTGCCAGCAGATTTACTACAGGGGTTGGCACCTATAATTCACCCCTCCACTTT.

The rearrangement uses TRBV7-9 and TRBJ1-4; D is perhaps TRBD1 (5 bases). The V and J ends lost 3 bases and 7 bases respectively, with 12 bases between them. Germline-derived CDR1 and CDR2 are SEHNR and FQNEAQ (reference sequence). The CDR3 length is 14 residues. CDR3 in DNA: TGTGCCAGCAGCTTGGGGGGTACGGGTGAAAAACTGTTTTTT. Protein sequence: CASSLGGTGEKLFF. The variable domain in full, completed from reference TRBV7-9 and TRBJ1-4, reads DTGVSQNPRHKITKRGQNVTFRCDPISEHNRLYWYRQTLGQGPEFLTYFQNEAQLEKSRLLSDRFSAERPKGSFSTLEIQRTEQGDSAMYLCASSLGGTGEKLFFGSGTQLSVL.

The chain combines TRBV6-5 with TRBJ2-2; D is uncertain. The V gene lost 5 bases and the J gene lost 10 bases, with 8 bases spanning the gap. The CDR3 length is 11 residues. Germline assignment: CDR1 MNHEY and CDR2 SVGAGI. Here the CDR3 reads CASSAREELFF. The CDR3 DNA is TGTGCCAGCAGTGCGCGAGAGGAGCTGTTTTTT.

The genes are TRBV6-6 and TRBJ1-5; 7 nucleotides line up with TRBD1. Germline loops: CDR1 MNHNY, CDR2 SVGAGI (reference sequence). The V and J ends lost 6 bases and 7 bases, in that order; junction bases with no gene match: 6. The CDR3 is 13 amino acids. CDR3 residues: CASSPDRVQPQHF. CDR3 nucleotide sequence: TGTGCCAGCAGCCCCGACAGGGTGCAGCCCCAGCATTTT.

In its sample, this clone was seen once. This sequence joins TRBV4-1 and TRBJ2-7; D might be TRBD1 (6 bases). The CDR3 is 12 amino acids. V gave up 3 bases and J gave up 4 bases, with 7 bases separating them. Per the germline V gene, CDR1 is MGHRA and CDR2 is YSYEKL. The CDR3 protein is CASSHTGYEQYF. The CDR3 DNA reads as TGCGCCAGCAGCCATACAGGGTACGAGCAGTACTTC.

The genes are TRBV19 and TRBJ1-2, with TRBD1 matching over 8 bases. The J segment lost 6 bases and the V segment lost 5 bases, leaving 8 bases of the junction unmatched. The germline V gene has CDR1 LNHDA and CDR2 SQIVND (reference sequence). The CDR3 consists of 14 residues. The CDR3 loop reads CASSVRGQKNGYTF. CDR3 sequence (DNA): TGTGCCAGTAGTGTCAGGGGGCAAAAGAATGGCTACACCTTC.

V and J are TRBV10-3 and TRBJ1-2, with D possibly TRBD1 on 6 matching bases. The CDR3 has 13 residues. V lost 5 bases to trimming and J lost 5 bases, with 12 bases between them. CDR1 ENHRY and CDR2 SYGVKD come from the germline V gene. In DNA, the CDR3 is TGTGCCATCAGTTGGACAGTTGAGTATGGCTACACCTTC. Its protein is CAISWTVEYGYTF.

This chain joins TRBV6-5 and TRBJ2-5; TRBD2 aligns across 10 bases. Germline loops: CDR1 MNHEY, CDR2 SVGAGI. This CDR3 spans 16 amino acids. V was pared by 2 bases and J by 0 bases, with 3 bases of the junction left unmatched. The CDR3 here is CASSYGTSGNQETQYF. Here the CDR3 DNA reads TGTGCCAGCAGTTACGGCACTAGCGGGAACCAAGAGACCCAGTACTTC.

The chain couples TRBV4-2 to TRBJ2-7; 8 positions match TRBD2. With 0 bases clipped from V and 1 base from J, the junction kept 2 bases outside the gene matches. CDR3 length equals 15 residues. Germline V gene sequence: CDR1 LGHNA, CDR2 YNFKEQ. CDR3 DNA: TGTGCCAGCAGCCAAGAGGCGGGGGGTTCCTACGAGCAGTACTTC. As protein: CASSQEAGGSYEQYF.

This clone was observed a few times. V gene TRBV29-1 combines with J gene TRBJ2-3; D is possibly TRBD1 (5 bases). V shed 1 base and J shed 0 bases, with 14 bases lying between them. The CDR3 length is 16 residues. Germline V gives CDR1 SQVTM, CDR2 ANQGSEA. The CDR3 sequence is CSVEGIQGSSTDTQYF. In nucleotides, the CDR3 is TGCAGCGTTGAAGGTATTCAGGGATCTAGCACAGATACGCAGTATTTT.

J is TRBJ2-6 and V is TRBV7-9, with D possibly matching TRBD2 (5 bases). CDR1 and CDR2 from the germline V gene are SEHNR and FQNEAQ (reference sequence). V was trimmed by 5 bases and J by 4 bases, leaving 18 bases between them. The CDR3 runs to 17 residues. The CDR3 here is CASSHREEGRGANVLTF. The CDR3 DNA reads TGTGCCAGCAGCCACCGGGAAGAGGGAAGGGGGGCCAACGTCCTGACTTTC.

CDR3 coding DNA: TGTGCCAGTAGTAGCGGCCCCTCGATATACAATGAGCAGTTCTTC. Amino acid sequence: CASSSGPSIYNEQFF. V is TRBV19 and J is TRBJ2-1; D unclear. V was trimmed by 4 bases and J by 4 bases, leaving 14 bases between them. CDR1 LNHDA and CDR2 SQIVND come from the germline V gene (reference sequence). The length of the CDR3 is 15 residues.